This T cell receptor beta chain derives from a study of identical twins. MiXCR, applied by TCRdb to the 5' RACE reads, yields one record per CDR3 protein. The sample lists hundreds of thousands of distinct CDR3 sequences, 5.5% to 7% occurring once. For this clonotype: Its antigen is unidentified.

The CDR3 loop spans 17 amino acids. Germline CDR1 is MNHEY and CDR2 is SVGAGI. J lost 2 bases, V lost 4 bases, and 4 bases had no gene match. Overall study findings and caveats: For out-of-frame alpha sequences shared by twins, low generation probability was in excess. Cord blood beta clonotypes present at high abundance carried fewer insertions; no such pattern appeared in memory repertoires.

This same sample was also taken into another study, of yellow fever vaccine responses in identical twins.

Sequencing was carried out using memory (CD45RO+) T cells sorted from blood. J is TRBJ2-1 and V is TRBV6-5, with 14 bases that match TRBD2. The clonotype was recovered from a woman aged 18-35 years in good health. CDR3 bases: TGTGCCAGCAGTTCGACTAGCGGGAGGGCAACCTACAATGAGCAGTTCTTC. Translated: CASSSTSGRATYNEQFF.